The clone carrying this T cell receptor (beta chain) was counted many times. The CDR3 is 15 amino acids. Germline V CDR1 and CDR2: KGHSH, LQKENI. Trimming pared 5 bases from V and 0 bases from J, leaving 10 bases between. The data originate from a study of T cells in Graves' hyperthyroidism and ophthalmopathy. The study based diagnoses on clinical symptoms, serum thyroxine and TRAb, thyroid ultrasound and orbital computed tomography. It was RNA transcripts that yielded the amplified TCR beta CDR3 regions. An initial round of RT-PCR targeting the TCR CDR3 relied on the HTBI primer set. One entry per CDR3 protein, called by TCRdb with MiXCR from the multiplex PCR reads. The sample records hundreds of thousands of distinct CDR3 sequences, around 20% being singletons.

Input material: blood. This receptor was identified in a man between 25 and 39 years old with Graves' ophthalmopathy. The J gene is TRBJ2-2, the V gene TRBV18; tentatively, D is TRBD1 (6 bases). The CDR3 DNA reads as TGTGCCAGCTCATCGGGACATCCGAACACCGGGGAGCTGTTTTTT. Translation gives CASSSGHPNTGELFF.